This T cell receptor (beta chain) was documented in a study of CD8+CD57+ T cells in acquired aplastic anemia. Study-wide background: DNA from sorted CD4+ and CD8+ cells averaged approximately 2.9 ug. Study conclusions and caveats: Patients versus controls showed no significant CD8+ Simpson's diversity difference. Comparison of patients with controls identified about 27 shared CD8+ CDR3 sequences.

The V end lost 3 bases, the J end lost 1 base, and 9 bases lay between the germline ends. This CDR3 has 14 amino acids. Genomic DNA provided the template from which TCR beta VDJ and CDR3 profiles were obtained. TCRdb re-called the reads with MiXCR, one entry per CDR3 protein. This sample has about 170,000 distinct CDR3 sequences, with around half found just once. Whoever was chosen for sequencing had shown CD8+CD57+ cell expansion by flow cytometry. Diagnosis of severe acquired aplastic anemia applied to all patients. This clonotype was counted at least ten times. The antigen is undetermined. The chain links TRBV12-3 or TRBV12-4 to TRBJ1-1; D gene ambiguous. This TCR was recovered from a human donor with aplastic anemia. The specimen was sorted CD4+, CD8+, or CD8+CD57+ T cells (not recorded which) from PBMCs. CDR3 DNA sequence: TGTGCCAGCAGTTTCGAACAACAGAACACTGAAGCTTTCTTT. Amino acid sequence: CASSFEQQNTEAFF.